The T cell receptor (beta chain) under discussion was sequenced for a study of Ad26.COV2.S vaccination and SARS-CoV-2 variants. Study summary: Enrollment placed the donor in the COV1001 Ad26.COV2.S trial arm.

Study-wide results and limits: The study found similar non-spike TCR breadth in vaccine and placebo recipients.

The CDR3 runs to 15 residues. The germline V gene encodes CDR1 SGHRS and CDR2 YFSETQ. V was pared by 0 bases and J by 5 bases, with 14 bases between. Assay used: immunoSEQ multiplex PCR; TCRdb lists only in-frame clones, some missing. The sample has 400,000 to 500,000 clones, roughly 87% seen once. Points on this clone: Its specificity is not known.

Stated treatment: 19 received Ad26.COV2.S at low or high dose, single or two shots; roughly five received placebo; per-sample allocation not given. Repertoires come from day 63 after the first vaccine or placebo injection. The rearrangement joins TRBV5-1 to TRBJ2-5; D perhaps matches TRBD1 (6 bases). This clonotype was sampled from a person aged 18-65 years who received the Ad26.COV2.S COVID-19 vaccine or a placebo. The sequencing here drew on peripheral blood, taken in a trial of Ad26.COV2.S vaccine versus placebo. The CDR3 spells CASSLAGAGGETQYF. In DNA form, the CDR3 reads TGCGCCAGCAGCTTGGCAGGGGCCGGCGGGGAGACCCAGTACTTC. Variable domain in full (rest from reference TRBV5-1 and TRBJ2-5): KAGVTQTPRYLIKTRGQQVTLSCSPISGHRSVSWYQQTPGQGLQFLFEYFSETQRNKGNFPGRFSGRQFSNSRSEMNVSTLELGDSALYLCASSLAGAGGETQYFGPGTRLLVL.